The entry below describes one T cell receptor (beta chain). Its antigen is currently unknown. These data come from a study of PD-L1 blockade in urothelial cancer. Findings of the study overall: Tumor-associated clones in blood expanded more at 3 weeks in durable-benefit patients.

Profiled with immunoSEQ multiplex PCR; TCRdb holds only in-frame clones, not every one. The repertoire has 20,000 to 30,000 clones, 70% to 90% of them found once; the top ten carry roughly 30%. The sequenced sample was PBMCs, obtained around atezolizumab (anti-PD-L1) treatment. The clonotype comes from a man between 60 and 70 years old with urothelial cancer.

The CDR3 bases are TGCGCCAGCAGCTTTGGGCTCGCGCAAGAGACCCAGTACTTC. Its translation: CASSFGLAQETQYF. V gene TRBV5-1 combines with J gene TRBJ2-5; D gene uncertain. Deletions cut 2 bases from V and 2 bases from J, with 10 bases between. The CDR3 loop spans 14 amino acids. Per the germline V gene, CDR1 is SGHRS and CDR2 is YFSETQ.